Presented here are 10 T cell receptor beta chains from one specimen sequenced in a study of cytomegalovirus exposure and HLA in healthy donors. It was with 60 Vbeta and 13 Jbeta primers that the PCR ran. TCRdb's table, derived via immunoSEQ multiplex PCR, lists solely in-frame clones and lacks some. The sample yields about 130,000 clones, 8.5% to 10% seen once. The specimen was PBMCs. The receptors come from a man aged 45-65 years in good health and CMV-seronegative.

This clone was seen ten or more times. The chain employs TRBV7-6 and TRBJ2-1; TRBD1 agrees at 8 bases. With 6 bases clipped from V and 15 bases from J, the junction kept 7 bases outside the gene matches. The length of the CDR3 is 11 residues. Germline-derived CDR1 and CDR2 are SGHVS and FNYEAQ. The CDR3 DNA is TGTGCCAGCAGTTCGGACAGGGTGGCGTTCTTC. Its translation is CASSSDRVAFF. Looking up the rest from reference TRBV7-6 and TRBJ2-1 gives the full variable domain: GAGVSQSPRYKVTKRGQDVALRCDPISGHVSLYWYRQALGQGPEFLTYFNYEAQQDKSGLPNDRFSAERPEGSISTLTIQRTEQRDSAMYRCASSSDRVAFFGPGTRLTVL.

This clone was seen only a few times. The J gene is TRBJ1-1, the V gene TRBV6-5; a possible D gene is TRBD1 (5 bases). This CDR3 spans 14 amino acids. CDR1 and CDR2 (germline): MNHEY, SVGAGI. Trimming took 5 bases from V and 0 from J, leaving 10 bases between them. CDR3 region: CASSEQEVNTEAFF. The CDR3 bases are TGTGCCAGCAGTGAACAGGAAGTGAACACTGAAGCTTTCTTT.

The rearrangement joins TRBV28 to TRBJ1-2; D is unresolved. CDR3 length: 10 amino acids. The germline gives CDR1 MDHEN, CDR2 SYDVKM. V lost 10 bases, J lost 8 bases, and 11 bases lay in between. CDR3 sequence reads: CATGGQGYTF. The DNA for the CDR3 is TGTGCCACCGGAGGGCAAGGCTACACCTTC.

This clone was detected only a few times. The rearrangement uses TRBV30 and TRBJ1-1, with TRBD1 identical over 7 bases. J lost 1 base, V lost 5 bases, and 10 bases had no gene match. The germline gives CDR1 GTSNPN, CDR2 SVGIG (reference sequence). The CDR3 is 15 residues long. CDR3 in amino acids: CAWGGTADANTEAFF. CDR3 nucleotide sequence: TGTGCCTGGGGAGGGACAGCTGACGCGAACACTGAAGCTTTCTTT.

A word on this clone: The junction differs from germline at one of its ends, possibly a read error. The V call is TRBV15, the J call TRBJ2-7, with 8 bases matching TRBD2. Germline CDR1 LNHNV, CDR2 YYDKDF (reference sequence). This CDR3 has 13 amino acids. The CDR3 spells CATRRAGDYEQYF. CDR3 sequence (DNA): TGTGCCACCAGGAGAGCGGGGGACTACGAGCAGTACTTC. The variable domain in full, completed from reference TRBV15 and TRBJ2-7, reads DAMVIQNPRYQVTQFGKPVTLSCSQTLNHNVMYWYQQKSSQAPKLLFHYYDKDFNNEADTPDNFQSRRPNTSFCFLDIRSPGLGDTAMYLCATRRAGDYEQYFGPGTRLTVT.

V and J are TRBV28 and TRBJ2-7; 9 nucleotides match TRBD1. Trimming took 2 bases from V and 9 from J; bases not matched to a gene: 8. Germline CDR1 MDHEN, CDR2 SYDVKM. The CDR3 runs 14 residues. The CDR3, as DNA: TGTGCCAGCAGTTTAGGACAGGGGATCAGAGGGCAGTACTTC. It encodes CASSLGQGIRGQYF.

This clone was seen only a few times. This chain connects TRBV9 to TRBJ1-3; D is ambiguous. Trimming removed 0 bases at V and 0 bases at J, with 7 bases between. This CDR3 contains 15 residues. CDR1 and CDR2 from the germline V gene are SGDLS and YYNGEE. The CDR3 DNA is TGTGCCAGCAGCGTAGGTCGGGTCTCTGGAAACACCATATATTTT. Its protein product is CASSVGRVSGNTIYF. The variable domain in full, with the rest retrieved from reference TRBV9 and TRBJ1-3, is DSGVTQTPKHLITATGQRVTLRCSPRSGDLSVYWYQQSLDQGLQFLIQYYNGEERAKGNILERFSAQQFPDLHSELNLSSLELGDSALYFCASSVGRVSGNTIYFGEGSWLTVV.

This rearrangement joins TRBV9 to TRBJ2-3; 8 bases map to TRBD2. The CDR3 length is 16 residues. V shed 3 bases and J 2 bases; nucleotides not matched to a gene: 8. From germline, CDR1 is SGDLS and CDR2 YYNGEE. The CDR3 coding sequence is TGTGCCAGCAGCGGAAAAGTAGCGGGGTACACAGATACGCAGTATTTT. Protein: CASSGKVAGYTDTQYF.

This clone occurred a few times. V gene TRBV28 combines with J gene TRBJ2-3; possibly TRBD2 for D (6 bases). Deletions cut 8 bases from V and 8 bases from J, with 20 bases between. The CDR3 totals 14 residues. From germline, CDR1 is MDHEN and CDR2 SYDVKM. Here the CDR3 reads CASLTRGPSATQYF. The CDR3 DNA sequence: TGTGCCAGCCTAACGCGGGGACCCTCGGCTACGCAGTATTTT. The full variable domain, its missing parts supplied by reference TRBV28 and TRBJ2-3, is DVKVTQSSRYLVKRTGEKVFLECVQDMDHENMFWYRQDPGLGLRLIYFSYDVKMKEKGDIPEGYSVSREKKERFSLILESASTNQTSMYLCASLTRGPSATQYFGPGTRLTVL.

The table lists this clone with many counts. This sequence joins TRBV2 and TRBJ1-4; 10 positions match TRBD1. Germline V gene data show CDR1 as SNHLY and CDR2 as FYNNEI. After removal of 1 base from V and 12 bases from J, the junction contained 2 bases not matched to a gene. CDR3 length: 13 residues. The CDR3 coding sequence is TGTGCCAGCAGTGAAGGACAGGGGGCGGAACTGTTTTTT. Its translation: CASSEGQGAELFF. The variable domain in full, with the rest retrieved from reference TRBV2 and TRBJ1-4, is EPEVTQTPSHQVTQMGQEVILRCVPISNHLYFYWYRQILGQKVEFLVSFYNNEISEKSEIFDDQFSVERPDGSNFTLKIRSTKLEDSAMYFCASSEGQGAELFFGSGTQLSVL.